Sequencing of this T cell receptor beta chain was carried out in a study of T-cell memory formation after mild COVID-19 (dated by TCRdb to the early 2020s). Study-level background: Most TCR sequence clusters were specific to one of the two donors. In a couple of donors, T-cell clones that expanded and contracted after mild COVID-19 were followed by sequencing TCRalpha and TCRbeta repertoires longitudinally. The cohort was made up of two young adult volunteers, one female and one male, who were previously healthy.

This clonotype came up a few times. Its specific antigen is unknown. No much larger clone is present one base from it, and per-base qualities are unavailable. This sample was sequenced with an Illumina NovaSeq 6000. Using 5'RACE with constant-segment primers, TCRalpha and TCRbeta cDNA libraries were constructed, with sample barcodes and unique molecular identifiers added in the process. Trizol reagent was used to extract RNA from every sample. Library amplification was performed in two PCR steps, and a second sample barcode and Illumina TruSeq adapters were introduced in the second step. Sequencing of the libraries was done on an Illumina NovaSeq, producing 2 x 150 bp paired-end reads. Regarding the original processing steps: With migec v1.2.7, reads were demultiplexed and then collapsed into UMI-guided consensus sequences. Using mixcr v2.1.11, the UMI consensuses were aligned to TRA and TRB V and J templates and assembled into clonotypes. Expanded or contracted clonotypes were those called significant by both edgeR and NoisET, with noise models trained on biological replicates. For edgeR calls, a false discovery rate-adjusted p below 0.01 and a log2 fold-change threshold of 1 were applied. As an exploratory analysis of dynamics, max-normalized trajectories of the 1000 most abundant clonotypes were examined with PCA combined with hierarchical clustering. Separately sequenced CD4+ and CD8+ repertoires were used to assign the CD4 or CD8 phenotype of responding clones. TCRdb took the public reads, trimmed them with fastp at Q25, ran MiXCR for clone calling and kept in-frame beta chains. A single entry per CDR3 protein holds the most common genes and DNA from its merged rows. TCRdb, not the authors, supplied the V and J calls. The sample records 50,000 to 75,000 distinct CDR3 sequences, less than 9.5% of which are singletons. In total, the top ten clones hold 1.1% of the sample.

What the work shows at the level of the full study, not this receptor alone: The study included only a couple of mild cases, and larger cohorts that include severe cases with pre-infection samples were judged to be necessary. SARS-CoV-2 specificity of the second-wave clones peaking on day 37 was not confirmed. Contracting CD4+ clones appeared mostly in the CM and EM memory subsets, whereas CD8+ clones were enriched in EMRA. Balanced CD4/CD8 phenotypes were observed for clones contracting from day 15 to 85, whereas a bias towards CD4+ was observed for a second wave of clones expanding from day 15 to 37. Some responding clones were detected in pre-infection memory, suggesting pre-existing cross-reactive memory T cells joined the SARS-CoV-2 response.

PBMCs were isolated by Ficoll-Paque density gradient centrifugation. CDR1 DFQATT and CDR2 SNEGSKA are derived from the germline V gene (reference sequence). The CDR3 runs 14 amino acids, cysteine and phenylalanine included. The sequence is cut down to CDR3 DNA, 42 bases in frame from base 1. A distance of 12 bases separates the germline ends of V and J, which lose 6 bases and 0 bases respectively. The chain is made from TRBV20-1 and TRBJ1-5; confidence is insufficient to name the D gene. The sequence came from a man in his late teens or twenties who had mild COVID-19 (a few samples of this study predate the infection). The sample titles of this study are shuffled in the database, so cell type and time point are left out; the donor was told from shared clones. Specimen: PBMCs or a T cell subset sorted from them (not recorded which). Here is the DNA: TGCAGTGCGTGGGGAGGGTATAGCAATCAGCCCCAGCATTTT. Translated, this gives CSAWGGYSNQPQHF.